This TCR beta chain was identified during a study of response to subunit inactivated influenza vaccine. The junction had 10 bases not matched to a gene; V was cut back by 6 bases and J by 11 bases. The germline V gene has CDR1 MNHNY and CDR2 SVGAGI (reference sequence). The CDR3 is made up of 13 amino acids. TCRdb passed the RT-PCR reads through MiXCR, listing each CDR3 protein once. The repertoire holds hundreds of thousands of distinct CDR3 sequences, with 15% to 20% as singletons. This specimen was PBMCs from blood, taken more than 4 days after vaccination. V gene TRBV6-6 combines with J gene TRBJ1-1; 9 bases match TRBD1. The clonotype comes from a man over 45 who received an inactivated influenza vaccine. The CDR3 loop is CASRPGQGRQAFF. Written as DNA, the CDR3 is TGTGCCAGCAGACCGGGACAGGGCCGGCAGGCTTTCTTT.